The 29 T cell receptor beta chains given below trace back to one sample, sequenced in a study of T cell repertoires in cytomegalovirus infection. MiXCR, run by TCRdb on the reads, gives a single entry per CDR3 protein. This sample has hundreds of thousands of distinct CDR3 sequences, with about 8.8% found just once. Sequencing used PBMCs. These TCRs come from a human donor in good health (CMV status not recorded). Some clones in this sample may be carry-over from other donors' samples.

This clonotype came up many times. This chain joins TRBV7-2 and TRBJ2-4; D may match TRBD1 or TRBD2 (5 bases each). The CDR3 sequence is 14 residues long. The V gene lost 5 bases and the J gene lost 7 bases, with 15 bases spanning the gap. Germline CDR1 and CDR2: SGHTA and FQGNSA. The CDR3, as DNA: TGTGCCAGCAGCGGGGGACCAGTCTCGAACATTCAGTACTTC. It encodes CASSGGPVSNIQYF.

At least ten counts were recorded for this clonotype. This chain joins TRBV7-2 and TRBJ2-5, with TRBD1 matching over 7 bases. This CDR3 contains 14 residues. J gave up 1 base and V 6 bases, and 5 bases lay outside the gene matches. Germline assignment: CDR1 SGHTA and CDR2 FQGNSA. The CDR3 loop reads CASRKGASQETQYF. CDR3 nucleotide sequence: TGTGCCAGCAGGAAGGGGGCGAGCCAAGAGACCCAGTACTTC. Combining the CDR3 with reference TRBV7-2 and TRBJ2-5 gives the whole variable domain GAGVSQSPSNKVTEKGKDVELRCDPISGHTALYWYRQSLGQGLEFLIYFQGNSAPDKSGLPSDRFSAERTGGSVSTLTIQRTQQEDSAVYLCASRKGASQETQYFGPGTRLLVL.

The chain couples TRBV12-3 or TRBV12-4 to TRBJ2-1; D perhaps matches TRBD2 (5 bases). Trimming shortened V by 6 bases and J by 1 base, and 16 bases separated the two germline ends. CDR3 size: 16 residues. In DNA form, the CDR3 reads TGTGCCAGCAGGCCCATCTCCGGGGTTTCCTACAATGAGCAGTTCTTC. This encodes CASRPISGVSYNEQFF.

In its sample, this clonotype was seen many times. V is TRBV7-2 and J is TRBJ2-7, with 10 nucleotides matching TRBD2. V was clipped by 6 bases and J by 3 bases; unmatched bases: 5. Germline CDR1 and CDR2: SGHTA and FQGNSA. The CDR3 covers 14 residues. This chain's CDR3 is CASSYLAGGYEQYF. For the CDR3, the DNA is TGTGCCAGCAGTTATTTAGCGGGGGGCTACGAGCAGTACTTC.

In this sample, this clonotype turned up many times. CDR3 residues: CSARDHRGRMNTEAFF. The DNA of the CDR3 is TGCAGTGCTAGAGACCACAGGGGGCGAATGAACACTGAAGCTTTCTTT. The rearrangement uses TRBV20-1 and TRBJ1-1; 9 bases are a match to TRBD1. V lost 0 bases, J lost 0 bases, and 5 bases stayed unmatched. This CDR3 is 16 amino acids long. Germline V gives CDR1 DFQATT, CDR2 SNEGSKA (reference sequence).

This clonotype has a count of ten or more. The rearrangement joins TRBV12-3 or TRBV12-4 to TRBJ2-1; D gene ambiguous. V lost 6 bases and J lost 5, with 8 bases in between. The CDR3 spans 12 residues. The CDR3 coding sequence is TGTGCCAGCAGAGGCCCGAACAATGAGCAGTTCTTC. Protein product: CASRGPNNEQFF.

This clonotype was counted ten times or more. This chain connects TRBV20-1 to TRBJ2-1, with 8 positions matching TRBD2. Germline CDR1 and CDR2: DFQATT and SNEGSKA (reference sequence). CDR3 length: 16 amino acids. Unmatched junction bases numbered 14, after V lost 1 base and J lost 9 bases. CDR3 sequence (DNA): TGCAGTGCTAGAGTGTTCGGGGGGGCCTTTGCAGGTGAGCAGTTCTTC. It yields the protein CSARVFGGAFAGEQFF.

This clonotype occurred a few times. The V and J genes are TRBV20-1 and TRBJ1-5; unclear D gene. The CDR3 is made up of 12 amino acids. V dropped 5 bases and J dropped 6 bases, with 11 bases sitting between them. Germline values: CDR1 DFQATT, CDR2 SNEGSKA (reference sequence). The CDR3 is CSAYFSGQPQHF. The CDR3 nucleotides are TGCAGTGCTTATTTTAGTGGTCAGCCCCAGCATTTT.

On this clonotype: This may be a read error: a much more frequent sequence differs by one nucleotide. V is TRBV20-1 and J is TRBJ1-5; possibly TRBD1 for D (5 bases). V was trimmed by 6 bases and J by 3 bases, leaving 12 bases between them. The CDR3 has 13 residues. CDR1 and CDR2 (germline): DFQATT, SNEGSKA (reference sequence). The CDR3 coding sequence is TGCAGTGCCCCGTGGGGCCACAATCAGCCCCAGCATTTT. Its translation is CSAPWGHNQPQHF.

This clonotype was counted at least ten times. The chain combines TRBV28 with TRBJ2-7; D is possibly TRBD1 (5 bases). Germline values: CDR1 MDHEN, CDR2 SYDVKM. V lost 5 bases, J lost 0 bases, and 11 bases lay in between. The CDR3 consists of 14 residues. CDR3 protein: CASSRGSFSYEQYV. The CDR3 DNA reads TGTGCCAGCAGTAGGGGATCTTTCTCCTACGAGCAGTACGTC.

This clonotype was counted between two and nine times. The CDR3 DNA is TGTGCCAGCAGTGGGACTAGCGGGCTCAGCACAGATACGCAGTATTTT. It is translated as CASSGTSGLSTDTQYF. The chain is built from TRBV2 and TRBJ2-3; 11 bases agree with TRBD2. Unmatched junction bases numbered 3, after V lost 4 bases and J lost 0 bases. Germline V gene sequence: CDR1 SNHLY, CDR2 FYNNEI. The CDR3 loop spans 16 amino acids.

This clonotype was picked up a small number of times. The V gene is TRBV20-1, the J gene TRBJ2-1; 9 nucleotides agree with TRBD2. The CDR3 sequence is 13 residues long. V lost 4 bases and J lost 11; bases outside the gene matches: 9. Germline CDR1 reads DFQATT; CDR2 reads SNEGSKA (reference sequence). The CDR3 DNA sequence: TGCAGTGCTACGACTAGCGGAAGCTGGAAGCAGTTCTTC. The encoded protein is CSATTSGSWKQFF.

This chain links TRBV19 with TRBJ1-1; the D is unclear. The ends were cut back, 7 bases at V and 1 base at J, with 13 bases in the middle. CDR1 is LNHDA, CDR2 SQIVND, per germline (reference sequence). This CDR3 has 14 residues. The CDR3 DNA reads TGTGCCAGTACCACGGGCCAGTCGAACACTGAAGCTTTCTTT. It is translated as CASTTGQSNTEAFF.

The genes are TRBV7-2 and TRBJ1-6; 7 bases line up with TRBD1. This CDR3 has 15 residues. The germline gives CDR1 SGHTA, CDR2 FQGNSA. V was pared by 5 bases and J by 6 bases, with 7 bases of the junction left unmatched. The CDR3 coding sequence is TGTGCCAGCAGCCTCGGGACAGCTACTAATTCACCCCTCCACTTT. It encodes CASSLGTATNSPLHF.

At least ten counts were recorded for this clonotype. The rearrangement links TRBV3-1 to TRBJ2-5, with 12 positions matching TRBD2. The CDR3 runs 16 residues. The ends lost 4 bases at V and 0 bases at J; junction bases unmatched: 3. CDR1 and CDR2 from the germline V gene are LGHDT and YNNKEL (reference sequence). The CDR3 coding sequence is TGTGCCAGCAGCCGGACTAGCGGGACGTACCAAGAGACCCAGTACTTC. As protein: CASSRTSGTYQETQYF.

The chain couples TRBV20-1 to TRBJ1-2; no definite D call. The CDR3 extends over 16 amino acids. CDR1 and CDR2 (germline): DFQATT, SNEGSKA (reference sequence). V lost 0 bases, J lost 2 bases, and 16 bases lay in between. CDR3 amino acids: CSARDSRRESNYGYTF. DNA of the CDR3: TGCAGTGCTAGAGATTCGCGTAGGGAATCCAACTATGGCTACACCTTC.

Here the CDR3 reads CASSSGQGFSGANVLTF. The DNA of the CDR3 is TGCGCCAGCAGCTCGGGACAGGGCTTCTCTGGGGCCAACGTCCTGACTTTC. The V and J genes are TRBV5-1 and TRBJ2-6; TRBD1 matches 9 bases. There are 17 residues in the CDR3. The V segment lost 3 bases and the J segment 0 bases; nucleotides outside the gene matches: 4. CDR1 SGHRS and CDR2 YFSETQ come from the germline V gene.

This clonotype was counted a few times. V gene TRBV5-1 combines with J gene TRBJ1-1, with TRBD1 matching 7 bases. CDR3 length equals 15 residues. CDR1 is SGHRS and CDR2 is YFSETQ in the germline V gene. The trim removed 0 bases at V and 8 bases at J, leaving 10 bases unmatched. The CDR3 DNA reads as TGCGCCAGCAGCTTGGGTGTCGGTGGGACAGAAGAAGCTTTCTTT. Encoded protein: CASSLGVGGTEEAFF.

This clonotype was seen ten or more times. The chain uses TRBV28 and TRBJ1-4; weak D call: TRBD1 (5 bases). CDR3 length: 17 residues. V was cut by 2 bases and J by 0 bases, with 13 bases left in between. Looked up from germline, CDR1 is MDHEN and CDR2 is SYDVKM. The CDR3 here is CASSLPTGIATNEKLFF. In DNA form, the CDR3 reads TGTGCCAGCAGTTTACCCACAGGCATTGCAACTAATGAAAAACTGTTTTTT.

This chain joins TRBV18 and TRBJ2-7; D perhaps matches TRBD1 (5 bases). The CDR3 extends over 14 amino acids. Trimming left V 6 bases short and J 6 bases short, with 18 bases between. Germline-derived CDR1 and CDR2 are KGHSH and LQKENI. The DNA of the CDR3 is TGTGCCAGCTCTGTCGAGCAGGGAACCCGCGAGCAGTACTTC. Translated: CASSVEQGTREQYF.

The table lists this clonotype with a few counts. The V gene is TRBV28, the J gene TRBJ1-3; D ambiguous. From germline, CDR1 is MDHEN and CDR2 SYDVKM. This CDR3 region has 13 residues. Trimming removed 6 bases at V and 4 bases at J, with 10 bases between. Written as DNA, the CDR3 is TGTGCCAGCAGGATTAATCGAGGAAACACCATATATTTT. Protein product: CASRINRGNTIYF.

The table lists this clonotype with many counts. The rearrangement joins TRBV10-3 to TRBJ2-5; TRBD1 matches at 9 bases. The germline V gene has CDR1 ENHRY and CDR2 SYGVKD. The CDR3 is made up of 15 amino acids. V gave up 5 bases and J gave up 4 bases; unmatched junction bases: 8. The CDR3 coding sequence is TGTGCCATCAGTTTCGCGGGACAGGGTGGAGAGACCCAGTACTTC. Translated: CAISFAGQGGETQYF.

This clonotype was counted at least ten times. The chain joins TRBV19 to TRBJ1-1, with D uncertain. This CDR3 region has 15 residues. Trimming took off 5 bases at V and 0 bases at J, with 13 bases between the two ends. Per the germline V gene, CDR1 is LNHDA and CDR2 is SQIVND (reference sequence). This chain's CDR3 is CASSPFSVMNTEAFF. CDR3 coding DNA: TGTGCCAGTAGTCCGTTTTCTGTCATGAACACTGAAGCTTTCTTT.

Only a few counts were recorded for this clonotype. The chain carries TRBV12-3 or TRBV12-4 and TRBJ2-3, with D perhaps TRBD2 (5 bases). This CDR3 spans 17 amino acids. Trimming removed 3 bases from V and 0 bases from J, with 16 bases in between. The CDR3 is CASSLSLGGHSTDTQYF. In nucleotides, the CDR3 is TGTGCCAGCAGTTTGAGTTTGGGCGGGCATAGCACAGATACGCAGTATTTT.

This clonotype was found many times. The genes are TRBV27 and TRBJ2-4; 8 positions match TRBD2. The germline V gene encodes CDR1 MNHEY and CDR2 SMNVEV (reference sequence). The CDR3 has 15 amino acids. J was trimmed by 5 bases and V by 3 bases; bases with no gene match: 6. CDR3 sequence reads: CASSFGGGAQNIQYF. The CDR3, as DNA: TGTGCCAGCAGTTTCGGGGGGGGGGCCCAAAACATTCAGTACTTC.

The CDR3 DNA follows: TGCAGTGCTAGTTGGGGAAGCTCCTATAATTCACCCCTCCACTTT. This codes for CSASWGSSYNSPLHF. J is TRBJ1-6 and V is TRBV20-1; D is undetermined. V was pared by 3 bases and J by 0 bases, with 9 bases between. Germline V CDR1 and CDR2: DFQATT, SNEGSKA (reference sequence). The CDR3 contains 15 residues.

This clonotype has at least ten counts. The chain recombines TRBV28 with TRBJ2-1, with 12 bases aligning to TRBD2. CDR1 is MDHEN and CDR2 is SYDVKM in the germline V gene. The junction had 10 bases not matched to a gene; V was cut back by 6 bases and J by 7 bases. The CDR3 is 16 amino acids. The CDR3: CASRPLAGGPYNEQFF. CDR3 bases: TGTGCCAGCAGGCCCCTAGCGGGGGGGCCGTATAATGAGCAGTTCTTC.

This clonotype has at least ten counts. The rearrangement uses TRBV7-2 and TRBJ2-5; no reliable D call. This CDR3 spans 15 amino acids. V lost 5 bases and J 5 bases, leaving 18 bases between the germline ends. Germline CDR1 SGHTA, CDR2 FQGNSA. The CDR3 protein is CASSSMDHPRETQYF. The DNA of the CDR3 is TGTGCCAGCAGCAGCATGGACCACCCGCGGGAGACCCAGTACTTC. Full variable domain (missing parts from reference TRBV7-2 and TRBJ2-5): GAGVSQSPSNKVTEKGKDVELRCDPISGHTALYWYRQSLGQGLEFLIYFQGNSAPDKSGLPSDRFSAERTGGSVSTLTIQRTQQEDSAVYLCASSSMDHPRETQYFGPGTRLLVL.

The rearrangement uses TRBV20-1 and TRBJ1-1, with D perhaps matching TRBD1 (6 bases). With 5 bases removed from V and 2 bases from J, the gap between germline ends came to 12 bases. Germline CDR1 reads DFQATT; CDR2 reads SNEGSKA (reference sequence). This CDR3 has 13 residues. DNA for the CDR3: TGCAGTGCTGGACAGATCTTAAACACTGAAGCTTTCTTT. Protein: CSAGQILNTEAFF.